Below, 19 T cell receptor beta chains from the same sample are listed, as sequenced in a study of T cells in women clearing cervical HPV infection. Using immunoSEQ multiplex PCR, the repertoire was profiled, and TCRdb retains in-frame clones only, with some absent. The specimen's table records about 31,000 clones. Sequences were obtained from blood buffy coat. Source of these receptors: a woman between 18 and 70 years old with a cervical HPV16 infection that either progressed to CIN3+ or cleared (not recorded which).

Remarks on this clone: Read coverage stops 3 residues before the CDR3 terminus; the germline J gene supplies the remainder. V is TRBV5-1 and J is TRBJ2-5, with TRBD2 matching over 12 bases. With 9 bases clipped from V and 2 bases from J, the junction kept 8 bases outside the gene matches. This CDR3 is built from 15 residues. Germline V gene sequence: CDR1 SGHRS, CDR2 YFSETQ. CDR3 DNA (partial): TGCGCCACTCGTAGGACTAGCGGGAAACAAGAGACC. Translated: CATRRTSGKQET. From start to end, the CDR3 is CATRRTSGKQETQYF.

On this clone itself: Sequencing ends 3 residues short of the CDR3 end; the germline J gene provides the rest. The chain combines TRBV30 with TRBJ2-5, with D unclear. Trimming left V 1 base short and J 2 bases short, with 8 bases between. This CDR3 comprises 13 residues. Germline-derived CDR1 and CDR2 are GTSNPN and SVGIG (reference sequence). The CDR3 protein is CAWSGTLQETQYF. The DNA read from the CDR3 is TGTGCCTGGAGTGGAACGCTACAAGAGACC.

In regard to this clone: Read sequence stops 3 residues before the CDR3 end, and the germline J gene provides the missing end. J is TRBJ1-1 and V is TRBV18, with D hard to call. The ends were cut back, 2 bases at V and 0 bases at J, with 4 bases in the middle. Germline V gene sequence: CDR1 KGHSH, CDR2 LQKENI. CDR3 length: 13 residues. The covered CDR3 bases are TGTGCCAGCTCACCAACTATGAACACTGAA. Protein sequence: CASSPTMNTE. The entire CDR3 is CASSPTMNTEAFF.

Points on this clone: The missing CDR3 end, 3 residues past where the read stops, is filled in from the germline J gene. The chain has TRBV7-9 and TRBJ1-4; D unclear. Germline V lookup: CDR1 SEHNR, CDR2 FQNEAQ (reference sequence). This CDR3 is 11 amino acids long. The CDR3 spells CASSAYTELFF. The sequenced part of the CDR3 DNA is TGTGCCAGCAGCGCATATACGGAA.

To note about this clone: Read coverage stops 3 residues before the CDR3 terminus; the germline J gene supplies the remainder. V usage is TRBV20-1 and J usage is TRBJ2-1; tentatively, D is TRBD1 (7 bases). The germline V and J ends were trimmed by 0 bases and 9 bases, with 24 bases remaining between them. There are 17 residues in the CDR3. Per germline, CDR1 DFQATT and CDR2 SNEGSKA (reference sequence). The CDR3: CSARDLSTGRNWGEQFF. CDR3 DNA (partial): TGCAGTGCTAGAGATCTCTCGACAGGGAGGAACTGGGGTGAG.

Concerning this clone itself: The read ends 3 residues shy of where the CDR3 ends; the end is completed using the germline J gene. This chain uses TRBV7-6 with TRBJ2-3; 7 bases fit TRBD1. Germline V gene sequence: CDR1 SGHVS, CDR2 FNYEAQ. CDR3 size: 13 residues. The part of the CDR3 DNA that was read is TGTGCCAGCAGCTCCGACCAGGGGGAGACG. Encoded protein: CASSSDQGET. The CDR3 as a whole reads CASSSDQGETQYF.

Concerning this clone: Germline is not matched at one junction end, which may reflect a read error. The CDR3 is cut off 3 residues early in the read; its end comes from the germline J gene. Other DNA sequences from this sample encode an identical CDR3 as well. J is TRBJ1-3 and V is TRBV5-1; 7 bases fit TRBD1. The CDR3 sequence is 16 residues long. CDR1 SGHRS and CDR2 YFSETQ come from the germline V gene. The CDR3 sequence is CASSSRDSSPGNTIYF. The CDR3 DNA, read in part, is TGCGCCAGCAGCTCCCGGGACAGCTCTCCTGGAAACACA.

Worth noting for this clone: Coverage ceases 3 residues before the CDR3 finishes, and the germline J gene fills in the end. V is TRBV19 and J is TRBJ1-2; D possibly corresponds to TRBD1 (6 bases). Germline CDR1 reads LNHDA; CDR2 reads SQIVND (reference sequence). The CDR3 sequence is 13 residues long. CDR3 DNA (partial): TGTGCCAGTATGCAGGGGAGCACAGATACC. Its translation: CASMQGSTDT. The entire CDR3 protein is CASMQGSTDTYTF. The whole variable domain, filled in from reference TRBV19 and TRBJ1-2, reads DGGITQSPKYLFRKEGQNVTLSCEQNLNHDAMYWYRQDPGQGLRLIYYSQIVNDFQKGDIAEGYSVSREKKESFPLTVTSAQKNPTAFYLCASMQGSTDTYTFGSGTRLTVV.

As regards this clone: The read ends 3 residues before the CDR3 terminus; that terminus is restored from the germline J gene. The gene calls are TRBV20-1 and TRBJ2-2, with D possibly matching TRBD1 (5 bases). Looked up from germline, CDR1 is DFQATT and CDR2 is SNEGSKA (reference sequence). This CDR3 is 12 amino acids long. CDR3 in amino acids: CSAGAGANVLFF. Partial CDR3 DNA: TGCAGTGCAGGGGCTGGGGCCAACGTG.

Of note for this clone: The CDR3 end is not reached by the read, which stops 3 residues before it; the germline J gene fills it in. The rearrangement uses TRBV7-9 and TRBJ2-3; 11 nucleotides line up with TRBD2. CDR1 is SEHNR and CDR2 is FQNEAQ in the germline V gene (reference sequence). Trimming took 2 bases from V and 6 from J; bases not matched to a gene: 4. The CDR3 contains 15 residues. CDR3 region: CASSLSLAGEDTQYF. The sequenced CDR3 bases are TGTGCCAGCAGCTTATCACTAGCGGGGGAGGATACG.

In the case of this clone: Sequencing ends 3 residues short of the CDR3 end; the germline J gene provides the rest. The chain is built from TRBV18 and TRBJ2-7, with 10 bases aligning to TRBD2. The CDR3 contains 15 residues. The germline gives CDR1 KGHSH, CDR2 LQKENI. The trim removed 5 bases at V and 3 bases at J, leaving 7 bases unmatched. CDR3 DNA (partial): TGTGCCAGCTCATCTATAGCGGGGGGAAACTACGAG. This sequence encodes CASSSIAGGNYE. The full CDR3 protein is CASSSIAGGNYEQYF. The entire variable domain, with the rest obtained from reference TRBV18 and TRBJ2-7, is as follows: NAGVMQNPRHLVRRRGQEARLRCSPMKGHSHVYWYRQLPEEGLKFMVYLQKENIIDESGMPKERFSAEFPKEGPSILRIQQVVRGDSAAYFCASSSIAGGNYEQYFGPGTRLTVT.

Regarding this clone: Read data end 3 residues before the CDR3 end; the end is taken from the germline J gene. The chain combines TRBV19 with TRBJ2-1, with 7 bases matching TRBD2. The junction had 4 bases not matched to a gene; V was cut back by 8 bases and J by 9 bases. CDR3 length: 11 amino acids. From germline, CDR1 is LNHDA and CDR2 SQIVND (reference sequence). Incomplete CDR3 DNA: TGTGCCAGTGGGGGGGGGAGTGAG. This codes for CASGGGSE. The full CDR3 sequence reads CASGGGSEQFF.

Worth noting for this clone: The observed sequence ends 3 residues before the CDR3 terminus, with the missing tail filled in from the germline J gene. The chain combines TRBV18 with TRBJ1-1; the match to TRBD1 covers 11 bases. The CDR3 has 17 residues. Germline assignment: CDR1 KGHSH and CDR2 LQKENI. The CDR3 sequence: CASSPPRTGGPTDTAFF. The sequenced part of the CDR3 DNA is TGTGCCAGCTCACCACCTAGGACAGGGGGCCCCACAGATACG.

Concerning this clone: The CDR3 end is not reached by the read, which stops 3 residues before it; the germline J gene fills it in. The chain is built from TRBV27 and TRBJ2-3; a possible D gene is TRBD1 (6 bases). Germline V gene lookup returns CDR1 MNHEY and CDR2 SMNVEV (reference sequence). The germline V and J ends were trimmed by 2 bases and 2 bases, with 8 bases remaining between them. This CDR3 has 14 residues. The CDR3 loop reads CASSLGQPTDTQYF. The sequenced part of the CDR3 DNA is TGTGCCAGCAGTTTAGGACAGCCCACAGATACG.

About this clone itself: The missing CDR3 end, 3 residues past where the read stops, is filled in from the germline J gene. The gene calls are TRBV7-8 and TRBJ1-4; TRBD1 matches 9 bases. Germline V gene lookup returns CDR1 SGHVS and CDR2 FQNEAQ. This CDR3 region has 16 residues. The junction had 4 bases not matched to a gene; V was cut back by 1 base and J by 4 bases. The CDR3 loop is CASSLGTGVGNEKLFF. The CDR3 bases that were read are TGTGCCAGCAGCTTAGGGACAGGGGTTGGTAATGAAAAA.

A word on this clone: The read falls 3 residues short of the CDR3 end, and the missing part is taken from the germline J gene. The chain employs TRBV20-1 and TRBJ2-4; TRBD2 might be the D (7 bases). Germline values: CDR1 DFQATT, CDR2 SNEGSKA (reference sequence). CDR3 length equals 14 residues. Partial CDR3 DNA: TGCAGTGCTAGAGATGGGGGGGCTAACTATGGT. Translation: CSARDGGANYG. The entire CDR3 reads CSARDGGANYGQYF.

About this clone itself: The read terminates 3 residues ahead of where the CDR3 ends, so the germline J gene completes it. The chain recombines TRBV20-1 with TRBJ2-2; 9 bases agree with TRBD2. CDR1 and CDR2 (germline): DFQATT, SNEGSKA (reference sequence). The CDR3 has 15 amino acids. V gave up 1 base and J gave up 7 bases; unmatched junction bases: 7. Incomplete CDR3 DNA: TGCAGTGCTAGAGTGGCGGGGGGGATAGACGGGGAG. Residues: CSARVAGGIDGE. The CDR3 as a whole reads CSARVAGGIDGELFF.

Turning to this clone: The read falls 3 residues short of the CDR3 end, and the missing part is taken from the germline J gene. The chain recombines TRBV19 with TRBJ2-5; perhaps TRBD1 as D (10 bases). The CDR3 has 14 amino acids. V was cut by 6 bases and J by 5 bases, with 16 bases left in between. The germline V gene encodes CDR1 LNHDA and CDR2 SQIVND (reference sequence). CDR3 in amino acids: CASRRGGQGETQYF. CDR3 DNA, as far as it was read: TGTGCCAGTAGGCGGGGGGGACAGGGGGAGACC.

As to this clone: The CDR3 extends 3 residues past the end of the read, so its final part is completed from the germline J gene. The rearrangement joins TRBV11-2 to TRBJ1-6, with 7 bases aligning to TRBD1. V shed 5 bases and J 9 bases; nucleotides not matched to a gene: 7. This CDR3 has 14 amino acids. The V gene's germline CDR1 is SGHAT and CDR2 FQNNGV. The CDR3 bases that were read are TGTGCCAGCAGCCCCCGGACAGGAAGTTCACCC. It encodes CASSPRTGSSP. The CDR3 reads in full as CASSPRTGSSPLHF.